What follows is one T cell receptor (beta chain) and its context. Its specificity is not known. The CDR3 contains 14 residues. Germline V gene sequence: CDR1 MNHEY, CDR2 SVGAGI. With 2 bases clipped from V and 3 bases from J, the junction kept 3 bases outside the gene matches. Libraries were prepared by immunoSEQ multiplex PCR; TCRdb keeps only in-frame clonotypes and omits some of them. Among 20,000 to 25,000 clones, 75% to 90% were seen once, and the ten largest hold about a fifth. This entry belongs to a study of T cells in localized non-small cell lung cancer. Study-wide results and limits: Only one tumor region was sequenced, so heterogeneity remains possible. When the top 100 tumor clones were examined, a median around 61 of them also appeared in the adjacent lung, which was paired and uninvolved. Highest T cell clonality was seen in uninvolved adjacent lung, surpassing that measured in tumor.

The genes are TRBV6-5 and TRBJ1-2, with 7 nucleotides matching TRBD1. This specimen was peripheral blood, taken before any cancer treatment. The receptor comes from a man aged 35 to 70 with stage I squamous cell lung carcinoma. The CDR3 DNA is TGTGCCAGCAGTTACGCCGGGACAGACTATGGCTACACCTTC. Its translation: CASSYAGTDYGYTF.